The sequence of this TCR beta chain was determined in a study of blood T cell dynamics during melanoma immunotherapy. Study-level information: Metastatic melanoma patients received first-line pembrolizumab or nivolumab plus ipilimumab.

Germline V gives CDR1 SGHRS, CDR2 YFSETQ. The CDR3 has 14 amino acids. The V end was cut by 3 bases, the J end by 5 bases, with 15 bases between. Time point specified: pre-treatment baseline. Samples come from before therapy and from week 3 after the first blockade cycle. Some clones are missing from TCRdb's copy, which holds only in-frame ones; the method was immunoSEQ multiplex PCR. Of over 10,000 clones in the sample, roughly 84% were seen once. The specimen was blood, collected from a patient treated with checkpoint blockade. The rearrangement joins TRBV5-1 to TRBJ2-7; D may be TRBD1 or TRBD2 (5 bases each). The sequence was obtained from a human donor with melanoma. The CDR3 sequence: CASSSPGRGDEQYF. The DNA of the CDR3 is TGCGCCAGCAGCTCCCCGGGACGAGGGGACGAGCAGTACTTC.